This T cell receptor beta chain was obtained from a study of CD8+ T cells in alopecia areata. Looking at the study overall: At a dose of 5 to 10 mg twice daily, oral tofacitinib was given to treated patients.

Study-level findings and limits: There were also resident alphabeta T cells of normal skin sequenced in scalp samples. Compared with normal scalp, lesional scalp had higher clonality and more expanded CD8+ clones.

In regard to this clone: No antigen is known for it.

Germline V CDR1 and CDR2: SNHLY, FYNNEI. J lost 7 bases, V lost 7 bases, and 7 bases had no gene match. This CDR3 comprises 13 residues. Peripheral blood, together with lesional scalp punch biopsies, was collected from alopecia areata patients. Investigators isolated RNA and reverse transcribed it into cDNA to act as the sequencing template. Here immunoSEQ multiplex PCR was the method, and the copy in TCRdb shows in-frame clones only, minus some. The sample lists 150,000 to 200,000 clones, 50% to 70% occurring once. The material sequenced was CD4+ T cells sorted from blood, taken at week 0. The V and J genes are TRBV2 and TRBJ1-3, with TRBD1 identical over 7 bases. The sequence derives from a human donor with alopecia areata. Here the CDR3 reads CASTEDRLNTIYF. The CDR3 coding sequence is TGTGCCAGCACGGAGGACAGGCTTAACACCATATATTTT.